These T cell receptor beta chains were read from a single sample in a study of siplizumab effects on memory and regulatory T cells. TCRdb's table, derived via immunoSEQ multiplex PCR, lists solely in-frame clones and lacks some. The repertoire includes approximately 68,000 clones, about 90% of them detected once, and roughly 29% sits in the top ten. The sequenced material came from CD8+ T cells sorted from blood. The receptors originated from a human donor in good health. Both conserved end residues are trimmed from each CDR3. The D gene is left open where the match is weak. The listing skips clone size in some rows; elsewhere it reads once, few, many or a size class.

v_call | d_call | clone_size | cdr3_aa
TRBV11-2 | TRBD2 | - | ASSLGAGGTYNEQF
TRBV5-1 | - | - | ASGDGDMNTEAF
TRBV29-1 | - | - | SVRETPNTEAF
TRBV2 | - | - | ASRWASGYGYT
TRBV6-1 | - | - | ASRATRNEQF
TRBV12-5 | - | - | ASADPGKGGRTEAF
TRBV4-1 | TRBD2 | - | ASSQDGRASYEQY
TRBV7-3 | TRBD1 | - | ASSPLRGTGKGGVETQY
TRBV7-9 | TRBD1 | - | ASSYGQGAIKGSF
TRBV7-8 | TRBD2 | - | ASSYSGNEQF
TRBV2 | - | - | ASSEVGAVAGANVLT
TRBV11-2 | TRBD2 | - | ASSFSGGSQNIQY
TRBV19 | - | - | ASSILGGYPGEQY
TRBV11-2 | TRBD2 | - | ASSLPSGSGEQF
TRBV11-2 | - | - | ASMGRPHTGELF
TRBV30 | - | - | AWSVGLGEKLF
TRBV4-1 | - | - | ASSRRDRGSSYEQY
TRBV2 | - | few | ASSSGEAF
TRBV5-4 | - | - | ASSLSGTGELF
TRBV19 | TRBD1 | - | ASSDRDRGLRTEAF
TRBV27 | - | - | ASSIGREQY
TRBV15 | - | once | ATSIRGMNTEAF
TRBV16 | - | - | ASSLVGLSNQPQH
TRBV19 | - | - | ASSIDLYRGNEQF
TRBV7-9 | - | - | ASRLTEVHGYT
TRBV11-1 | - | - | ASSSEGGTSYEQY
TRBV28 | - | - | ASSFRGQETQY
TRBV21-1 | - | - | ASSKLRQPQH
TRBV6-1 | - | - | ATRTGNYEQY
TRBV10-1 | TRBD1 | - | ASSPDRASYEQY
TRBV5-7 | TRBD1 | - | ASTPDRDPGELF
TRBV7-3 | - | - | ASSFGSPNTGELF
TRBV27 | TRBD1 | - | ASGDRGSYTEAF
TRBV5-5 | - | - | ASSSPGHWNEQY
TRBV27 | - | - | ASSWGRKRYEQY
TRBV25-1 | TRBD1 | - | ASRRDSYEQY
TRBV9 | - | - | ASSVDGLGGREQY
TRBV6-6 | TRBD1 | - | ASTQGAAYEQY
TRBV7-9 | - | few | ASSHIPSTEDEQF
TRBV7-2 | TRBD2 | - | ASSLGPSGGLDEQF
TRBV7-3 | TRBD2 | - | ASSTSGSFGNEQF
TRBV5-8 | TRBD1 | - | ASRLRRDRGEKLF
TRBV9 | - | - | ASSEVEESIDTQY
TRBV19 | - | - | ASSIARNTGELF
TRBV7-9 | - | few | ASSKTPLRATDTQY
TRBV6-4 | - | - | ASSDSGWNGYNEQF
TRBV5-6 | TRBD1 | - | ASSDRTGLGYEQY
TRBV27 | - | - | ASSLYGPPPDTQY